The T cell receptor beta chain under discussion was sequenced for a study of T cell responses to AZD1222 COVID-19 vaccine. Profiled with immunoSEQ multiplex PCR; TCRdb holds only in-frame clones, not every one. The sample includes about 150,000 clones, around 94% of them seen just once. The V end was cut by 0 bases, the J end by 4 bases, with 9 bases between. The CDR3 sequence is 14 residues long. CDR1 and CDR2 (germline): KGHSH, LQKENI. The rearrangement uses TRBV18 and TRBJ1-2, with D perhaps matching TRBD1 (5 bases). Here the sequenced sample was peripheral blood, taken on day 0 of AZD1222 vaccination. This clonotype was sampled from an adult in good health. This chain's CDR3 is CASSPPGVRYGYTF. The CDR3 DNA is TGTGCCAGCTCACCACCGGGGGTTCGCTATGGCTACACCTTC.